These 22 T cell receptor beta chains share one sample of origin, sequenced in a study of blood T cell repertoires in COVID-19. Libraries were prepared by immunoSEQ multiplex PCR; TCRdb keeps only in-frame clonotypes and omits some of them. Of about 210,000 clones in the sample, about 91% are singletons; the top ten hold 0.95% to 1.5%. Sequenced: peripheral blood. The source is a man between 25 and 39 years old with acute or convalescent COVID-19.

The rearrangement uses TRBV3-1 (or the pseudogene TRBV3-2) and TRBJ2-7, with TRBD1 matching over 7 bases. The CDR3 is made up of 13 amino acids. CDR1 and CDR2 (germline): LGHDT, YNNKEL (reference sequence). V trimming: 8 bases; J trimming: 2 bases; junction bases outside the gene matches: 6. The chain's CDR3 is CASQGTAPYEQYF. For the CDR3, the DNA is TGTGCCAGCCAAGGGACAGCCCCCTACGAGCAGTACTTC.

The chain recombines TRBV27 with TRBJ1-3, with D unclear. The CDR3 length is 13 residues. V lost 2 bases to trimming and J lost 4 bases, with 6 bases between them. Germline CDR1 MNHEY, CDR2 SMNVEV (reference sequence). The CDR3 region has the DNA TGTGCCAGCAGTTTAGTGGCAGGAAACACCATATATTTT. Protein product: CASSLVAGNTIYF.

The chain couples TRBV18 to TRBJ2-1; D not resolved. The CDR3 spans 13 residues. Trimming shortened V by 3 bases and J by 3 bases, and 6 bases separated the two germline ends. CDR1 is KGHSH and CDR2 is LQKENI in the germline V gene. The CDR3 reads CASSPQNYNEQFF. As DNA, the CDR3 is TGTGCCAGCTCACCCCAAAACTACAATGAGCAGTTCTTC.

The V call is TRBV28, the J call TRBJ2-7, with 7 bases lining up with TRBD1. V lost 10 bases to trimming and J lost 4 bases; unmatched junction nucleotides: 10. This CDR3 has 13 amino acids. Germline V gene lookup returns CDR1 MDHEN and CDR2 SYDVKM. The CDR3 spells CATRDSRIYEQYF. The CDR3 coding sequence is TGTGCCACCCGGGACAGCCGTATTTACGAGCAGTACTTC.

CDR3 sequence (DNA): TGTGCCAGTAGTGTGACCGCTGCAGGGTTTGAGCAGTTCTTC. This sequence encodes CASSVTAAGFEQFF. This chain connects TRBV19 to TRBJ2-1; D possibly corresponds to TRBD1 (5 bases). Per the germline V gene, CDR1 is LNHDA and CDR2 is SQIVND (reference sequence). CDR3 length: 14 residues. V lost 5 bases to trimming and J lost 9 bases, with 17 bases between them.

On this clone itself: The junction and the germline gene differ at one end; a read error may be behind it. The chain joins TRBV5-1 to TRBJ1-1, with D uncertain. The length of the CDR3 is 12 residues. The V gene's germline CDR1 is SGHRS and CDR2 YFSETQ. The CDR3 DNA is TGCGCCAGCAGCTCGTTTAACAATGAAGCTTTCTTT. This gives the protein CASSSFNNEAFF.

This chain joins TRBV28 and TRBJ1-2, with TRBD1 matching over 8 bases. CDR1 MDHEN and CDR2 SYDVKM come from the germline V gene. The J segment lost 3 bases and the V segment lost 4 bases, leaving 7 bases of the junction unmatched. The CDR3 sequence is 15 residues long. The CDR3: CASSSKTGAHYGYTF. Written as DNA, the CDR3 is TGTGCCAGCAGTTCTAAGACAGGGGCTCACTATGGCTACACCTTC.

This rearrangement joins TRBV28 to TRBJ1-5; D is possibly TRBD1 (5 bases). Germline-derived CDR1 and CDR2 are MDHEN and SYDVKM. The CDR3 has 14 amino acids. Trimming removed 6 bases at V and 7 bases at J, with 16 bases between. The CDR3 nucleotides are TGTGCCAGCAGGACCCAAGGGGCCTCCCAGCCCCAGCATTTT. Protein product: CASRTQGASQPQHF. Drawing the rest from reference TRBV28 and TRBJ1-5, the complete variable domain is DVKVTQSSRYLVKRTGEKVFLECVQDMDHENMFWYRQDPGLGLRLIYFSYDVKMKEKGDIPEGYSVSREKKERFSLILESASTNQTSMYLCASRTQGASQPQHFGDGTRLSIL.

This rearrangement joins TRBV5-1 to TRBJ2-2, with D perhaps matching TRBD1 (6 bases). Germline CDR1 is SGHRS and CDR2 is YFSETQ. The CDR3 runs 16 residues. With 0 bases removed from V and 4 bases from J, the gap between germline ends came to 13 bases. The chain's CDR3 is CASSLEPTTGTGELFF. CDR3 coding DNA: TGCGCCAGCAGCTTGGAACCCACGACAGGCACCGGGGAGCTGTTTTTT.

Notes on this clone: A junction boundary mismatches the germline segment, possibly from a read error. CDR3 amino acids: CATSDPGGSGSNIGELFF. The CDR3 DNA reads TGTGCCACCAGTGATCCAGGAGGTAGCGGGAGTAACATCGGGGAGCTGTTTTTT. The J gene is TRBJ2-2, the V gene TRBV24-1, with 9 bases that match TRBD2. CDR3 length: 18 residues. Germline V gene sequence: CDR1 KGHDR, CDR2 SFDVKD.

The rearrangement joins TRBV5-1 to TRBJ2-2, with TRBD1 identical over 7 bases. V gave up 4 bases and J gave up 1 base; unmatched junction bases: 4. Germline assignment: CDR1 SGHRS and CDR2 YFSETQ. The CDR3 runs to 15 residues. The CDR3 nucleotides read TGCGCCAGCAGCCTCTGGACAGGGAACACCGGGGAGCTGTTTTTT. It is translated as CASSLWTGNTGELFF.

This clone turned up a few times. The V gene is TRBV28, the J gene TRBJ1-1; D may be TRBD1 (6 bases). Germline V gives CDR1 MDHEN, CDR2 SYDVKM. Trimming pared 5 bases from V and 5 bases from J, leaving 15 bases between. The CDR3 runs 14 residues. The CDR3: CASSLVGGRTEAFF. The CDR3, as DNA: TGTGCCAGCAGTCTCGTTGGGGGCAGGACTGAAGCTTTCTTT.

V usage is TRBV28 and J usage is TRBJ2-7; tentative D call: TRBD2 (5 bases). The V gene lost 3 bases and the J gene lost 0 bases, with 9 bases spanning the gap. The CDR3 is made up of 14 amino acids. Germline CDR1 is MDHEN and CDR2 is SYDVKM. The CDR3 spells CASSLYGSSYEQYF. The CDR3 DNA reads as TGTGCCAGCAGTTTGTATGGGAGCTCCTACGAGCAGTACTTC.

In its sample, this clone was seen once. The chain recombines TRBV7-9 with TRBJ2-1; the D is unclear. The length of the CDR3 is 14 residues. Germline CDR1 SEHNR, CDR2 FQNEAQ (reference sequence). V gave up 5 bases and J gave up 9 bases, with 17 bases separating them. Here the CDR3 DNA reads TGTGCCAGCAGCCTCCAAACTGTCTTCGGTGAGCAGTTCTTC. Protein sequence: CASSLQTVFGEQFF. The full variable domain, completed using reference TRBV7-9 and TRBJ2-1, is DTGVSQNPRHKITKRGQNVTFRCDPISEHNRLYWYRQTLGQGPEFLTYFQNEAQLEKSRLLSDRFSAERPKGSFSTLEIQRTEQGDSAMYLCASSLQTVFGEQFFGPGTRLTVL.

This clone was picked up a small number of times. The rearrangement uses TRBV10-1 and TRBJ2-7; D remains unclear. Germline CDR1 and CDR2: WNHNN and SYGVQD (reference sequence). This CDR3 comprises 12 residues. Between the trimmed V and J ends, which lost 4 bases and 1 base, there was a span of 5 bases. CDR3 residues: CASSGASYEQYF. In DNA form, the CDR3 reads TGCGCCAGCAGTGGGGCATCCTACGAGCAGTACTTC.

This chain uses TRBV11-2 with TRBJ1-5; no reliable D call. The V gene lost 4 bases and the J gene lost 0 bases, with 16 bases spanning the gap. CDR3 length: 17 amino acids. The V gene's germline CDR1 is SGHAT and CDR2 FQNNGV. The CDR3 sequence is CASSSVAGLGSNQPQHF. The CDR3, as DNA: TGTGCCAGCAGCTCCGTCGCGGGGTTAGGTAGCAATCAGCCCCAGCATTTT. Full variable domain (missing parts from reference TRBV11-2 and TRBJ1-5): EAGVAQSPRYKIIEKRQSVAFWCNPISGHATLYWYQQILGQGPKLLIQFQNNGVVDDSQLPKDRFSAERLKGVDSTLKIQPAKLEDSAVYLCASSSVAGLGSNQPQHFGDGTRLSIL.

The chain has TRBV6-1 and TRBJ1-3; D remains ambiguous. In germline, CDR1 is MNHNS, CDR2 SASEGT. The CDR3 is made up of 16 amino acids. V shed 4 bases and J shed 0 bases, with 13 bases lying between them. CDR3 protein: CASSGGQIASGNTIYF. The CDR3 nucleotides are TGTGCCAGCAGTGGTGGGCAAATCGCCTCTGGAAACACCATATATTTT.

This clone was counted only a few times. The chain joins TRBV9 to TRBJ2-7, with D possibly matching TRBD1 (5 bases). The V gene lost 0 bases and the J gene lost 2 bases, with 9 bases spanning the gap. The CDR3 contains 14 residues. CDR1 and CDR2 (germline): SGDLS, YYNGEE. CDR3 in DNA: TGTGCCAGCAGCGTAGGTCAGGGCACCTACGAGCAGTACTTC. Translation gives CASSVGQGTYEQYF.

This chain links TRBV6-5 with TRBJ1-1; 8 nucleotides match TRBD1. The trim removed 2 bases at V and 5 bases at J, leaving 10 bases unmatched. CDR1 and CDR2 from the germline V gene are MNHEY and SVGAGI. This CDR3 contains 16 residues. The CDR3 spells CASSYPGQGRGTEAFF. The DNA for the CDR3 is TGTGCCAGCAGTTACCCTGGACAGGGAAGGGGGACTGAAGCTTTCTTT.

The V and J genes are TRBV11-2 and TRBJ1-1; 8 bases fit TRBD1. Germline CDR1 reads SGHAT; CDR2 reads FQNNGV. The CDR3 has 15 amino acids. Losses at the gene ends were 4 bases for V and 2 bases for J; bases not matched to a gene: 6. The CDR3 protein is CASSYQGAGNTEAFF. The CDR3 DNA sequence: TGTGCCAGCAGCTACCAGGGGGCCGGTAACACTGAAGCTTTCTTT.

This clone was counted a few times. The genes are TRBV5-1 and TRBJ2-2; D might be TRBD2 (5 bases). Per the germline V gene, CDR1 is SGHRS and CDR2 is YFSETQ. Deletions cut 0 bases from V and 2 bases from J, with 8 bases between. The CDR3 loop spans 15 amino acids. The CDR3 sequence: CASSLERTNTGELFF. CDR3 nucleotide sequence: TGCGCCAGCAGCTTGGAGCGGACCAACACCGGGGAGCTGTTTTTT.

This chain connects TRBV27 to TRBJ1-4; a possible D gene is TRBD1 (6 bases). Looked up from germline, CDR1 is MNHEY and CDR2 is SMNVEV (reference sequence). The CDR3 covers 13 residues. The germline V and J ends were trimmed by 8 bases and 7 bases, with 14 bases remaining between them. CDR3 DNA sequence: TGTGCCAGCCTGAGGCAGGGGACTGAAAAACTGTTTTTT. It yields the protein CASLRQGTEKLFF.